These 7 T cell receptor beta chains originate from one sample sequenced in a study of shared clonotypes between healthy human individuals. TCRdb's table, derived via immunoSEQ multiplex PCR, lists solely in-frame clones and lacks some. The sample shows about 1.9 million clones, roughly 93% of them seen only once. Terminally differentiated effector memory CD45RA+ cells were excluded from the naive CD8 cells, which were CD45RO-negative and positively selected for CCR7. Sequencing was performed on naive CD8+ T cells from PBMCs. The receptors originated from a man younger than 30 in good health. Some clones in this sample may be carry-over from other donors' samples.

The chain has TRBV4-1 and TRBJ1-2; TRBD1 agrees at 7 bases. J was trimmed by 6 bases and V by 3 bases; bases with no gene match: 10. CDR3 length: 15 amino acids. CDR1 MGHRA and CDR2 YSYEKL come from the germline V gene. CDR3 residues: CASSHLQGTVDGYTF. The CDR3 DNA is TGCGCCAGCAGCCACCTACAGGGGACGGTCGATGGCTACACCTTC.

This chain connects TRBV2 to TRBJ1-1; D is unresolved. Germline CDR1 is SNHLY and CDR2 is FYNNEI. This CDR3 has 15 residues. Trimming took off 6 bases at V and 0 bases at J, with 14 bases between the two ends. The DNA for the CDR3 is TGTGCCAGCAGCCGCCCCGAGGAGATGAACACTGAAGCTTTCTTT. Amino acids: CASSRPEEMNTEAFF.

This rearrangement joins TRBV7-3 to TRBJ2-2; the D gene is possibly TRBD1 (6 bases). V dropped 1 base and J dropped 1 base, with 10 bases sitting between them. The CDR3 contains 16 residues. In germline, CDR1 is SGHTA, CDR2 FQGTGA. The CDR3 DNA sequence: TGTGCCAGCAGCTTAAACAGGGCCGTGAACACCGGGGAGCTGTTTTTT. Protein: CASSLNRAVNTGELFF.

The rearrangement links TRBV4-1 to TRBJ1-3; D is unclear. The germline V gene encodes CDR1 MGHRA and CDR2 YSYEKL. Trimming removed 1 base from V and 0 bases from J, with 16 bases in between. This CDR3 is built from 18 residues. The CDR3 bases are TGCGCCAGCAGCCAAGTGGAAGTGCGGATACACTCTGGAAACACCATATATTTT. Translating it yields CASSQVEVRIHSGNTIYF.

The chain is built from TRBV5-5 and TRBJ2-7; 7 positions match TRBD1. V lost 4 bases and J lost 0; bases outside the gene matches: 10. CDR1 and CDR2 from the germline V gene are SGHKS and YYEKEE (reference sequence). The CDR3 is made up of 16 amino acids. As DNA, the CDR3 is TGTGCCAGCAGCCTGAGGGGACAGATCTACTCCTACGAGCAGTACTTC. Its translation is CASSLRGQIYSYEQYF.

The rearrangement links TRBV7-3 to TRBJ2-3; possibly TRBD1 or TRBD2 for D (5 bases each). CDR1 is SGHTA and CDR2 is FQGTGA in the germline V gene. The CDR3 has 17 amino acids. V shed 3 bases and J shed 2 bases, with 18 bases lying between them. The DNA for the CDR3 is TGTGCCAGCAGCTTGCCACTTGGGAGAGGGGACACAGATACGCAGTATTTT. Its translation: CASSLPLGRGDTDTQYF.

The rearrangement links TRBV25-1 to TRBJ1-4; the D is unclear. Per the germline V gene, CDR1 is MGHDK and CDR2 is SYGVNS. Between the trimmed V and J ends, which lost 1 base and 3 bases, there was a span of 12 bases. There are 16 residues in the CDR3. The CDR3 here is CASSELRSVANEKLFF. CDR3 DNA sequence: TGTGCCAGCAGTGAATTGAGATCCGTGGCTAATGAAAAACTGTTTTTT.